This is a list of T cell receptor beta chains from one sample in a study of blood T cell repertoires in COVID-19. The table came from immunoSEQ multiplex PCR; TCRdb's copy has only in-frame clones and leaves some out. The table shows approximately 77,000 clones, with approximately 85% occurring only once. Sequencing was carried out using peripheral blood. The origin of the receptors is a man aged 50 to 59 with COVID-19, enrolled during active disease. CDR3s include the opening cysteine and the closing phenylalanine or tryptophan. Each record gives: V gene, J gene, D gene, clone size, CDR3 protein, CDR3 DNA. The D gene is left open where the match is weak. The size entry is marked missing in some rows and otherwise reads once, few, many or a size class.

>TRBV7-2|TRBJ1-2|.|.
CASSIQGSGYTF
TGTGCCAGCAGCATACAGGGTAGTGGCTACACCTTC
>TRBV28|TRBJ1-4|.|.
CASSFLGRGLFF
TGTGCCAGCAGTTTTCTTGGCAGGGGCCTGTTTTTT
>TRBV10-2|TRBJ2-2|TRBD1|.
CASVMDGTGGTGELFF
TGCGCCAGTGTCATGGACGGGACAGGGGGCACCGGGGAGCTGTTTTTT
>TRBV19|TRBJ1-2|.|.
CATGAVPNYGYTF
TGTGCCACCGGAGCGGTTCCTAACTATGGCTACACCTTC
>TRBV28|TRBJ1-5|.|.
CASSFDSNQPQHF
TGTGCCAGCAGTTTCGACAGTAATCAGCCCCAGCATTTT
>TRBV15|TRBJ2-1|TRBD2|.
CATSSIAGEAQFF
TGTGCCACCAGCAGTATAGCGGGAGAGGCGCAGTTCTTC
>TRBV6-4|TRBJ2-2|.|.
CASSVRVDTGELFF
TGTGCCAGCAGTGTGCGGGTGGACACCGGGGAGCTGTTTTTT
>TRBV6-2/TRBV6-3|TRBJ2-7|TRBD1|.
CASSGTGGVSKRQYF
TGTGCCAGCAGTGGGACAGGGGGCGTTAGTAAGAGGCAGTACTTC
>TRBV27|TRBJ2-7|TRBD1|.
CASSSQGYEQYF
TGTGCCAGCAGTTCACAGGGGTACGAGCAGTACTTC
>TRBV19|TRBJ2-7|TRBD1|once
CASSNPGTGSTYEQYF
TGTGCCAGTAGTAACCCCGGGACAGGGTCAACCTACGAGCAGTACTTC
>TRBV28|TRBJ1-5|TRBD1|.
CASRPTGAGQPQHF
TGTGCCAGCAGACCCACAGGGGCAGGACAGCCCCAGCATTTT
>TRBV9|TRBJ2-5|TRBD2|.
CASKERREAEETQYF
TGTGCCAGCAAAGAGAGGCGGGAGGCCGAGGAGACCCAGTACTTC
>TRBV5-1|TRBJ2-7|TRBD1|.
CASSLDGGTGKFYEQYF
TGCGCCAGCAGCTTGGACGGGGGGACAGGGAAGTTCTACGAGCAGTACTTC